A selection of T cell receptor beta chains follows, all from one sample in a study of cytomegalovirus exposure and HLA in healthy donors. Sequenced by immunoSEQ multiplex PCR; TCRdb stores in-frame clones only, minus some. The sample has approximately 150,000 clones, and its top ten clones hold roughly 2%. Sequenced: PBMCs. The receptors were sampled from a woman aged 18-29 years in good health and CMV-seronegative. Each CDR3 is given with its conserved first and last residue. The D gene is left open where the match is weak.

cdr3_nt cdr3_aa v_call d_call j_call
TGTGCCAGCAGCTTAAGCCCGTTATTAGTACAGTACTTC CASSLSPLLVQYF TRBV13 - TRBJ2-5
TGCGCCAGCAGTGAGGGGGCTGAGGGCACAGATACGCAGTATTTT CASSEGAEGTDTQYF TRBV10-1 - TRBJ2-3
TGCGCCAGCAGCCAACGGACTCCCCTCACAGATACGCAGTATTTT CASSQRTPLTDTQYF TRBV4-3 - TRBJ2-3
TGTGCCAGCAGCTTGGTCGGGGAGTATGGCTACACCTTC CASSLVGEYGYTF TRBV5-6 - TRBJ1-2
TGTGCCAGTAGCCTAGATAGTCGGGGCACTGAAGCTTTCTTT CASSLDSRGTEAFF TRBV19 - TRBJ1-1
TGTGCCATCAGTGTTCAGGGGCCGAACACTGAAGCTTTCTTT CAISVQGPNTEAFF TRBV10-3 - TRBJ1-1
TGTGCCAGCAGCTTGAGTCGGCTAGCGGGAGATTACAATGAGCAGTTCTTC CASSLSRLAGDYNEQFF TRBV5-4 TRBD2 TRBJ2-1
TGCGCCAGCAGCGCCCGAGCGGTGGGAGGGCCTCGTCTATACAATGAGCAGTTCTTC CASSARAVGGPRLYNEQFF TRBV4-1 TRBD2 TRBJ2-1
TGTGCCAGCAGCGAGGGACTAGCGGGAGGTGAGGGAAACAATGAGCAGTTCTTC CASSEGLAGGEGNNEQFF TRBV7-6 TRBD2 TRBJ2-1
TGTGCCAGCAGCTTGGGACAGGTGAAAGAGACCCAGTACTTC CASSLGQVKETQYF TRBV5-4 - TRBJ2-5
TGCGCCAGCAGCGCGCGGGGTTCTAGCGGAGGGAGGGATGAGCAGTTCTTC CASSARGSSGGRDEQFF TRBV5-1 TRBD2 TRBJ2-1
TGTGCCAGTAGTAGCCACGGACTAGCGGAAATCCACTACGAGCAGTACTTC CASSSHGLAEIHYEQYF TRBV19 TRBD2 TRBJ2-7
TGTGCCAGCAGTTACGGACTAGCGGGAGCAGACAATGAGCAGTTCTTC CASSYGLAGADNEQFF TRBV6-5 TRBD2 TRBJ2-1
TGTGCCAGCAGCCTAGACCCGGGACTAGCCAATGAGCAGTTCTTC CASSLDPGLANEQFF TRBV7-3 TRBD2 TRBJ2-1
TGTGCCAGCAGCCAAGTGGGACATCTTATGGGTGGCTACACCTTC CASSQVGHLMGGYTF TRBV14 - TRBJ1-2
TGTGCCAGCAGCTTGGCGGGAGGAACAGATACGCAGTATTTT CASSLAGGTDTQYF TRBV5-4 TRBD2 TRBJ2-3
TGTGCCAGCAGGCGGGGCTCGGGAGGGCGAGGGGCAGATACGCAGTATTTT CASRRGSGGRGADTQYF TRBV6-4 TRBD2 TRBJ2-3
TGTGCCAGCAGTGCGTTTAGCTCCCCCTACAATGAGCAGTTCTTC CASSAFSSPYNEQFF TRBV6-4 - TRBJ2-1
TGTGCCAGTAGTTGGACAGGGGGGACTGAAGCTTTCTTT CASSWTGGTEAFF TRBV19 TRBD1 TRBJ1-1
TGTGCCAGTAGCCAAATCCCAGTCGCATGGGACAGGGTAACCGGGGAGCTGTTTTTT CASSQIPVAWDRVTGELFF TRBV19 TRBD1 TRBJ2-2
TGTGCCAGCAGAGATTCTCTGAGCGGGAGTGGATCGAATGAGCAGTTCTTC CASRDSLSGSGSNEQFF TRBV2 TRBD2 TRBJ2-1
TGTGCCTGGAACCAGGGGTACGATTCACCCCTCCACTTT CAWNQGYDSPLHF TRBV30 - TRBJ1-6
TGTGCCAGTAGTATAGATTGGAACAGGTTTGGCAATCAGCCCCAGCATTTT CASSIDWNRFGNQPQHF TRBV19 - TRBJ1-5
TGTGCCAGCAGTTTACTCAGACAGGGCCCCACTAATGAAAAACTGTTTTTT CASSLLRQGPTNEKLFF TRBV28 TRBD1 TRBJ1-4
TGTGCCAGCAGTTTAGGGGCAGACTTCAATCAGCCCCAGCATTTT CASSLGADFNQPQHF TRBV28 - TRBJ1-5
TGCGCCAGCAGCCAAACTACAGGGAAAACCGGGGAGCTGTTTTTT CASSQTTGKTGELFF TRBV5-1 - TRBJ2-2
TGTGCCAGCACCCTTTTCGGTGGGAACACTGAAGCTTTCTTT CASTLFGGNTEAFF TRBV7-9 - TRBJ1-1
TGTGCCAGCGTACAGGGGGCGGGATACAATGAGCAGTTCTTC CASVQGAGYNEQFF TRBV6-1 TRBD1 TRBJ2-1
TGTGCCAGCAGCCCCCCCCAGCGCAGCGGGAACACTGAAGCTTTCTTT CASSPPQRSGNTEAFF TRBV6-6 - TRBJ1-1
TGTGCCAGCAGCGCCGAACAGGGATCCATACAGCCCCAGCATTTT CASSAEQGSIQPQHF TRBV7-2 - TRBJ1-5
TGTGCCAGCAGCTCCGGGACAGGGTACTACGAGCAGTACTTC CASSSGTGYYEQYF TRBV5-5 TRBD1 TRBJ2-7
TGTGCCAGCAGGACGGGCGGGACAGGGATCATGAACACTGAAGCTTTCTTT CASRTGGTGIMNTEAFF TRBV27 TRBD1 TRBJ1-1
TGTGCCAGCAGCTCCGGGACAGGGGGCGAGCGGGATAATGAAGCTTTCTTT CASSSGTGGERDNEAFF TRBV7-9 TRBD1 TRBJ1-1
TGCGCCAGCAGCTTGGAAGCTCAAGAGACCCAGTACTTC CASSLEAQETQYF TRBV5-1 - TRBJ2-5
TGTGCCAGCAGTTACGCGGCAGGGGGCAACTATGGCTACACCTTC CASSYAAGGNYGYTF TRBV6-5 TRBD1 TRBJ1-2